A single sample gave rise to the 17 T cell receptor beta chains below, sequenced in a study of blood T cell repertoires in COVID-19. Method: immunoSEQ multiplex PCR; TCRdb's copy keeps in-frame clones and lacks some. Found here are about 130,000 clones, roughly three quarters of them singletons; the top ten hold around 37%. Sequenced material: peripheral blood. These TCRs come from a man aged 40-49 years with active or convalescent COVID-19.

The V and J genes are TRBV19 and TRBJ2-2; tentative D call: TRBD2 (5 bases). The CDR3 totals 15 residues. V dropped 7 bases and J dropped 5 bases, with 17 bases sitting between them. The V gene's germline CDR1 is LNHDA and CDR2 SQIVND (reference sequence). The CDR3 coding sequence is TGTGCCAGTACGGAGGCAGGACGATATACCGGGGAGCTGTTTTTT. Translated: CASTEAGRYTGELFF.

This chain joins TRBV18 and TRBJ2-7; 7 nucleotides match TRBD2. CDR1 and CDR2 (germline): KGHSH, LQKENI. The J segment lost 0 bases and the V segment lost 6 bases, leaving 5 bases of the junction unmatched. CDR3 size: 14 residues. CDR3 sequence (DNA): TGTGCCAGCTCCGTGGCGGGAGACTCCTACGAGCAGTACTTC. Translated: CASSVAGDSYEQYF.

This clone was recorded once. This chain links TRBV18 with TRBJ1-4; D possibly corresponds to TRBD1 (6 bases). The germline CDR1 and CDR2 sequences are KGHSH and LQKENI. The CDR3 sequence is 15 residues long. The V end was cut by 6 bases, the J end by 8 bases, with 19 bases between. The CDR3 region has the DNA TGTGCCAGCTCGCAGACGGACAGAAACATAGAAAAACTGTTTTTT. This gives the protein CASSQTDRNIEKLFF.

This sequence joins TRBV28 and TRBJ2-5; TRBD1 aligns across 11 bases. CDR1 and CDR2 (germline): MDHEN, SYDVKM. V lost 9 bases, J lost 4 bases, and 13 bases stayed unmatched. The CDR3 spans 16 residues. CDR3 sequence (DNA): TGTGCCAGTTCAACCCCGGGACAGGGGGGTCCAGAGACCCAGTACTTC. Translation: CASSTPGQGGPETQYF.

The chain combines TRBV7-6 with TRBJ2-7, with 7 nucleotides matching TRBD2. The CDR3 runs to 14 residues. Trimming took 5 bases from V and 3 from J; bases not matched to a gene: 7. Germline values: CDR1 SGHVS, CDR2 FNYEAQ. CDR3: CASSLETGGYEQYF. In DNA form, the CDR3 reads TGTGCCAGCAGCCTAGAGACGGGGGGCTACGAGCAGTACTTC.

The chain is built from TRBV27 and TRBJ1-1, with TRBD1 matching over 10 bases. Trimming removed 4 bases from V and 6 bases from J; junction bases left unmatched: 5. The germline gives CDR1 MNHEY, CDR2 SMNVEV (reference sequence). CDR3 length: 14 amino acids. The CDR3 DNA reads TGTGCCAGCAGTTCCGGACAGGGGGGGGCTGAAGCTTTCTTT. Translation: CASSSGQGGAEAFF.

The chain recombines TRBV19 with TRBJ2-1, with D maybe TRBD2 (6 bases). CDR3 length: 16 residues. V was shortened by 7 bases and J by 0 bases, with 16 bases between the two germline ends. Germline-derived CDR1 and CDR2 are LNHDA and SQIVND (reference sequence). The CDR3 protein is CASTMGTSFSYNEQFF. As DNA, the CDR3 is TGTGCCAGTACCATGGGTACTAGCTTCTCCTACAATGAGCAGTTCTTC.

The gene calls are TRBV5-5 and TRBJ1-2; 9 bases align to TRBD1. V shed 2 bases, J shed 2 bases, and the junction held 4 bases outside the gene matches. The germline V gene has CDR1 SGHKS and CDR2 YYEKEE (reference sequence). The CDR3 runs 15 residues. This CDR3 is CASSFGQGINYGYTF. As DNA, the CDR3 is TGTGCCAGCAGCTTCGGACAGGGGATCAACTATGGCTACACCTTC.

The J gene is TRBJ2-1, the V gene TRBV24-1; D remains unclear. The CDR3 is 13 amino acids. From germline, CDR1 is KGHDR and CDR2 SFDVKD. The V gene lost 0 bases and the J gene lost 7 bases, with 6 bases spanning the gap. CDR3 sequence reads: CATSDLHFNEQFF. CDR3 bases: TGTGCCACCAGTGATTTGCATTTTAATGAGCAGTTCTTC.

The rearrangement links TRBV28 to TRBJ1-2; D is undetermined. V was pared by 6 bases and J by 2 bases, with 13 bases between. Germline V gives CDR1 MDHEN, CDR2 SYDVKM. The CDR3 runs 14 residues. This CDR3 reads CASRGHSGNYGYTF. DNA for the CDR3: TGTGCCAGCAGGGGCCACAGTGGGAACTATGGCTACACCTTC.

The rearrangement joins TRBV7-9 to TRBJ1-2; possible D gene TRBD1, 5 bases. The CDR3 contains 15 residues. Trimming took 1 base from V and 1 from J, leaving 10 bases between them. Germline values: CDR1 SEHNR, CDR2 FQNEAQ (reference sequence). The CDR3 DNA sequence: TGTGCCAGCAGCTTAGTGCCGCAGGGTAACTATGGCTACACCTTC. It is translated as CASSLVPQGNYGYTF.

This chain connects TRBV5-6 to TRBJ2-2; the D gene is possibly TRBD2 (6 bases). This CDR3 region has 15 residues. Trimming removed 0 bases at V and 0 bases at J, with 6 bases between. Germline assignment: CDR1 SGHDT and CDR2 YYEEEE. CDR3 amino acids: CASSLGGTNTGELFF. CDR3 sequence (DNA): TGTGCCAGCAGCTTGGGCGGGACGAACACCGGGGAGCTGTTTTTT.

The CDR3, as DNA: TGTGCCAGTAGTATATCACGGGGTGGCTACACCTTC. Translating gives CASSISRGGYTF. This sequence joins TRBV19 and TRBJ1-2; D gene uncertain. In germline, CDR1 is LNHDA, CDR2 SQIVND (reference sequence). Trimming shortened V by 2 bases and J by 7 bases, and 8 bases separated the two germline ends. The CDR3 covers 12 residues.

The chain uses TRBV28 and TRBJ1-2; no clear D gene. CDR1 and CDR2 (germline): MDHEN, SYDVKM. CDR3 length: 11 amino acids. With 5 bases removed from V and 8 bases from J, the gap between germline ends came to 9 bases. CDR3 sequence reads: CASSPLRGYTF. The CDR3 DNA reads as TGTGCCAGCAGTCCCCTCCGGGGCTACACCTTC.

The sample holds a few counts of this clone. The chain has TRBV19 and TRBJ2-5, with 15 positions matching TRBD2. V gave up 4 bases and J gave up 2 bases; unmatched junction bases: 23. Germline values: CDR1 LNHDA, CDR2 SQIVND (reference sequence). The CDR3 spans 23 residues. This chain's CDR3 is CASSTHSPGTSGGRKFRQETQYF. The CDR3 DNA reads TGTGCCAGTAGTACCCATAGTCCCGGGACTAGCGGGGGGCGAAAATTTCGACAAGAGACCCAGTACTTC.

Only a few counts were recorded for this clone. The gene calls are TRBV18 and TRBJ2-6, with D possibly matching TRBD2 (7 bases). CDR3 length equals 16 residues. V dropped 1 base and J dropped 4 bases, with 11 bases sitting between them. Germline V CDR1 and CDR2: KGHSH, LQKENI. The DNA of the CDR3 is TGTGCCAGCTCACCACAGGGGGGGCCCGGGGCCAACGTCCTGACTTTC. Its protein product is CASSPQGGPGANVLTF.

V usage is TRBV5-1 and J usage is TRBJ2-2, with TRBD1 identical over 7 bases. Germline loops: CDR1 SGHRS, CDR2 YFSETQ. V lost 7 bases to trimming and J lost 1 base; unmatched junction nucleotides: 7. The CDR3 has 15 amino acids. The CDR3 nucleotides read TGCGCCAGCGGATCGGGACAGCTGAACACCGGGGAGCTGTTTTTT. It translates to CASGSGQLNTGELFF. The variable domain in full, with the rest retrieved from reference TRBV5-1 and TRBJ2-2, is KAGVTQTPRYLIKTRGQQVTLSCSPISGHRSVSWYQQTPGQGLQFLFEYFSETQRNKGNFPGRFSGRQFSNSRSEMNVSTLELGDSALYLCASGSGQLNTGELFFGEGSRLTVL.